The 5 T cell receptor beta chains in this list originate from one sample, sequenced in a study of control samples from healthy donors and cancer patients. Using immunoSEQ multiplex PCR, the repertoire was profiled, and TCRdb retains in-frame clones only, with some absent. The profile shows approximately 100,000 clones, around 89% of them singletons. Sequencing input: PBMCs. The origin of the receptors is a man between 60 and 75 years old with lung cancer.

The V gene is TRBV19, the J gene TRBJ1-5; D remains unclear. This CDR3 comprises 16 residues. The V and J ends lost 6 bases and 2 bases respectively, with 17 bases between them. CDR1 is LNHDA, CDR2 SQIVND, per germline (reference sequence). The CDR3 DNA reads as TGTGCCAGTAGCTTACTTTTAGGAGAGGGCAATCAGCCCCAGCATTTT. This sequence encodes CASSLLLGEGNQPQHF.

The gene calls are TRBV6-5 and TRBJ1-1; D gene unclear. The CDR3 is made up of 13 amino acids. The V and J ends lost 6 bases and 2 bases respectively, with 10 bases between them. CDR1 and CDR2 from the germline V gene are MNHEY and SVGAGI. The CDR3 region has the DNA TGTGCCAGCAGAATCTCAGGAAACACTGAAGCTTTCTTT. As protein: CASRISGNTEAFF.

This clone was detected a few times. The V gene is TRBV9, the J gene TRBJ2-3; 8 bases agree with TRBD2. V was pared by 1 base and J by 2 bases, with 12 bases of the junction left unmatched. This CDR3 is built from 18 residues. Germline values: CDR1 SGDLS, CDR2 YYNGEE. This CDR3 is CASSVTGKRGPSTDTQYF. The CDR3 DNA reads as TGTGCCAGCAGCGTAACCGGGAAGCGGGGGCCCTCCACAGATACGCAGTATTTT.

V gene TRBV6-5 combines with J gene TRBJ1-5; D is unresolved. Trimming pared 4 bases from V and 9 bases from J, leaving 13 bases between. This CDR3 is 13 amino acids long. Germline CDR1 MNHEY, CDR2 SVGAGI. The CDR3 nucleotides read TGTGCCAGCAGTTCCCGCTTGGGTTGGCCCCAGCATTTT. Its translation: CASSSRLGWPQHF.

The rearrangement links TRBV10-1 to TRBJ2-1; D remains ambiguous. The CDR3 has 14 amino acids. Per the germline V gene, CDR1 is WNHNN and CDR2 is SYGVQD (reference sequence). Between the trimmed V and J ends, which lost 2 bases and 8 bases, there was a span of 13 bases. This CDR3 reads CASSEEPSYYEQFF. Written as DNA, the CDR3 is TGCGCCAGCAGTGAGGAACCTAGTTATTATGAGCAGTTCTTC.